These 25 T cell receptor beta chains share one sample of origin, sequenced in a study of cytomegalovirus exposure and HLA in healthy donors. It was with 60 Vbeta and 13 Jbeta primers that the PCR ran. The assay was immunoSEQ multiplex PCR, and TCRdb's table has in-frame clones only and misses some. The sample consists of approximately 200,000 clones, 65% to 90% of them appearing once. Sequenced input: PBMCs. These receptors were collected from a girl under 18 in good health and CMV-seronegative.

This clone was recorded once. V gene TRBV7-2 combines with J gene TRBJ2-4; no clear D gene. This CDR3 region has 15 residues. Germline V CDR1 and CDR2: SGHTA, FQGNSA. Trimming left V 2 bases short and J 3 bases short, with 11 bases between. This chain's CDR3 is CASSLYDIGKNIQYF. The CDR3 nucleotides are TGTGCCAGCAGCTTATACGACATCGGCAAAAACATTCAGTACTTC.

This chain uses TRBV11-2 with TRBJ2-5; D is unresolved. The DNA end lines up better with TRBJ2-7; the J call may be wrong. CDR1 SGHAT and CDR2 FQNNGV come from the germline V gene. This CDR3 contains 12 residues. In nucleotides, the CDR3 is TGTGCCAGCAGCTTAGAAGTGGGCGAGCAGTACTTC. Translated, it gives CASSLEVGEQYF.

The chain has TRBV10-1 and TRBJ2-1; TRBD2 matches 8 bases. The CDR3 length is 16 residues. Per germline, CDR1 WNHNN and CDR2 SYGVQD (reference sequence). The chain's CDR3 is CARLPGGVWKYNEQFF. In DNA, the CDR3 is TGCGCTAGACTCCCCGGGGGGGTTTGGAAATACAATGAGCAGTTCTTC.

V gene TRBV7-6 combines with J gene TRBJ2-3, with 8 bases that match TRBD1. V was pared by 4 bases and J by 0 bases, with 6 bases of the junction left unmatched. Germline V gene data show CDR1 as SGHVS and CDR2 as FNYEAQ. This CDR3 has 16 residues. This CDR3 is CASSSRTGSSTDTQYF. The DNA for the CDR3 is TGTGCCAGCAGCTCAAGGACAGGGTCTAGCACAGATACGCAGTATTTT.

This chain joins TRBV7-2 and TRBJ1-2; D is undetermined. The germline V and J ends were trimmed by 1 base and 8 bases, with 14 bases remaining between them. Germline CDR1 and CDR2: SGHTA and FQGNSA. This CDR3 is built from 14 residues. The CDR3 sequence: CASSLGRGPEGYTF. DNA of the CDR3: TGTGCCAGCAGCTTAGGTCGCGGGCCAGAGGGCTACACCTTC.

CDR3 sequence reads: CASTSGPYGYTF. CDR3 DNA: TGTGCCAGCACCTCGGGTCCCTATGGCTACACCTTC. The chain carries TRBV28 and TRBJ1-2, with unresolved D. Germline assignment: CDR1 MDHEN and CDR2 SYDVKM. This CDR3 contains 12 residues. The V end lost 7 bases, the J end lost 4 bases, and 10 bases lay between the germline ends.

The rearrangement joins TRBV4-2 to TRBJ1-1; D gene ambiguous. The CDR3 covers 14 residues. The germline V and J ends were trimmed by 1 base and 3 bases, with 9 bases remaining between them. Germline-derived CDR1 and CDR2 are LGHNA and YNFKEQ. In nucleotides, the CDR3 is TGTGCCAGCAGCCAAGGCGGCGGGGACACTGAAGCTTTCTTT. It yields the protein CASSQGGGDTEAFF.

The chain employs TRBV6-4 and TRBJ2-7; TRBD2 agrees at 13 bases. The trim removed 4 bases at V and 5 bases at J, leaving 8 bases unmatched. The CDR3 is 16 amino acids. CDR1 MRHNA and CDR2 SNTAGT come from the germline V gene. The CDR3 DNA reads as TGTGCCAGCAGTGCTGGACTAGCGGGAGTTTTCAACGAGCAGTACTTC. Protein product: CASSAGLAGVFNEQYF.

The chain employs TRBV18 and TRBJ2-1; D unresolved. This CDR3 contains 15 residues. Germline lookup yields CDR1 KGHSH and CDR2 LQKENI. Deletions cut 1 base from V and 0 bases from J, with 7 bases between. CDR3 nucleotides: TGTGCCAGCTCACCACGCTGGAGCTCCTACAATGAGCAGTTCTTC. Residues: CASSPRWSSYNEQFF.

The CDR3 sequence: CASSQTRGLSGYTF. The CDR3 DNA follows: TGTGCCAGCAGTCAAACCAGGGGGCTCAGTGGCTACACCTTC. This chain connects TRBV28 to TRBJ1-2, with TRBD1 identical over 8 bases. Germline V gene sequence: CDR1 MDHEN, CDR2 SYDVKM. Germline trimming cut 5 bases from V and 7 bases from J; bases unmatched to any gene: 9. The CDR3 runs to 14 residues.

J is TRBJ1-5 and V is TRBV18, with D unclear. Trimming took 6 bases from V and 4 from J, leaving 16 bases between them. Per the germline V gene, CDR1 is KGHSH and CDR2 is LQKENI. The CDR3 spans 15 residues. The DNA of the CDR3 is TGTGCCAGCTCTCTCGACTCAGTCCGTAATCAGCCCCAGCATTTT. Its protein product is CASSLDSVRNQPQHF.

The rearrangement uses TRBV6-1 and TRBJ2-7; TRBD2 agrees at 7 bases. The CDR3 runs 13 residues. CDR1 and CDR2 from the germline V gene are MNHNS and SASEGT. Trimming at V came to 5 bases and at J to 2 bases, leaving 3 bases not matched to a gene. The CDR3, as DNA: TGTGCCAGCAGTATGGGGGGGGCCTACGAGCAGTACTTC. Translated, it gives CASSMGGAYEQYF.

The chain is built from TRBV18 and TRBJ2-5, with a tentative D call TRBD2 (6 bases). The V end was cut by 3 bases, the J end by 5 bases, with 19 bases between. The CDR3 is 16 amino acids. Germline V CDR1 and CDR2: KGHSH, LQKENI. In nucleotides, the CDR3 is TGTGCCAGCTCACCCCCGGGACTCCTCCCAGGGGAGACCCAGTACTTC. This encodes CASSPPGLLPGETQYF.

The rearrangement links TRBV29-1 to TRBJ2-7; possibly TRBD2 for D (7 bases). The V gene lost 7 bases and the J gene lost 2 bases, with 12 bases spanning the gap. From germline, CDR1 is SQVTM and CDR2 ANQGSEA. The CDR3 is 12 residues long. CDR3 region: CSARGGPYEQYF. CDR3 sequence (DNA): TGCAGCGCGAGGGGGGGGCCCTACGAGCAGTACTTC.

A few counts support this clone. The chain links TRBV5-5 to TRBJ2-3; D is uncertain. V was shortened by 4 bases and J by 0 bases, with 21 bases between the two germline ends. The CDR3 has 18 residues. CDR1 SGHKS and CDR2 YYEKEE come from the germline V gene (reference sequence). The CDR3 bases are TGTGCCAGCAGCCTCTTGTATAGCTGGTCTTCTAGCACAGATACGCAGTATTTT. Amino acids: CASSLLYSWSSSTDTQYF.

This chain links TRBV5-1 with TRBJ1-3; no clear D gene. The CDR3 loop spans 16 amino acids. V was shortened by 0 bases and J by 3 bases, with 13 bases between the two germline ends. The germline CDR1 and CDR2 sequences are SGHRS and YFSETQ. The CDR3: CASSLEWTGFGNTIYF. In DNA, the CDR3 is TGCGCCAGCAGCTTGGAGTGGACTGGATTTGGAAACACCATATATTTT.

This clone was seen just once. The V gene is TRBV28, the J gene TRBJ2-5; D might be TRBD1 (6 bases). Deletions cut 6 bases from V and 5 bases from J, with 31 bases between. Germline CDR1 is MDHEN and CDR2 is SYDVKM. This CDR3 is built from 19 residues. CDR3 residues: CASSPGPRNRIGGRETQYF. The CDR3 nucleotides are TGTGCCAGCAGCCCTGGACCCCGCAATAGGATAGGGGGACGGGAGACCCAGTACTTC.

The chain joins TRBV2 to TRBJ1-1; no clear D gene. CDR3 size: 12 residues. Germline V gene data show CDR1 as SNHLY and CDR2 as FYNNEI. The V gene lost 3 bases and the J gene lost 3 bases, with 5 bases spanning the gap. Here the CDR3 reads CASSEGDTEAFF. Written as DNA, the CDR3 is TGTGCCAGCAGTGAGGGAGACACTGAAGCTTTCTTT. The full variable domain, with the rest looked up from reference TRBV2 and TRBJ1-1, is EPEVTQTPSHQVTQMGQEVILRCVPISNHLYFYWYRQILGQKVEFLVSFYNNEISEKSEIFDDQFSVERPDGSNFTLKIRSTKLEDSAMYFCASSEGDTEAFFGQGTRLTVV.

The CDR3 loop is CASSGQSINYGYTF. The CDR3 bases are TGTGCCAGCAGCGGACAGAGTATAAACTATGGCTACACCTTC. V gene TRBV7-9 combines with J gene TRBJ1-2, with a possible D match to TRBD1 (6 bases). CDR3 size: 14 residues. Trimming removed 5 bases at V and 2 bases at J, with 12 bases between. The germline gives CDR1 SEHNR, CDR2 FQNEAQ (reference sequence). Combining the CDR3 with reference TRBV7-9 and TRBJ1-2 gives the whole variable domain DTGVSQNPRHKITKRGQNVTFRCDPISEHNRLYWYRQTLGQGPEFLTYFQNEAQLEKSRLLSDRFSAERPKGSFSTLEIQRTEQGDSAMYLCASSGQSINYGYTFGSGTRLTVV.

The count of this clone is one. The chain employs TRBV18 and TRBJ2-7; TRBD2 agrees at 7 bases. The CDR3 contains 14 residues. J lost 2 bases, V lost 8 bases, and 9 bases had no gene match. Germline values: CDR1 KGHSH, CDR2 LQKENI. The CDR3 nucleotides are TGTGCCAGCAGAGCGGGGAGCAACACCTACGAGCAGTACTTC. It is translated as CASRAGSNTYEQYF.

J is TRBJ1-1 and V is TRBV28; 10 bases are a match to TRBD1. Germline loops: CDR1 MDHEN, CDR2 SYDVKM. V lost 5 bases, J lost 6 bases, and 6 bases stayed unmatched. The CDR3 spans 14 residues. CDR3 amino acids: CASSRDRGSAEAFF. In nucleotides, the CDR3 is TGTGCCAGCAGTCGGGACAGGGGTTCTGCTGAAGCTTTCTTT.

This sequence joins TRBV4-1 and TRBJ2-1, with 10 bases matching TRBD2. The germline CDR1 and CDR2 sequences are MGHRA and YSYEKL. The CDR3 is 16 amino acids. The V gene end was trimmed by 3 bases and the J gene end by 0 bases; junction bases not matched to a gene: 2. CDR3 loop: CASSHLAGGSYNEQFF. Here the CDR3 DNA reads TGCGCCAGCAGCCACTTAGCGGGAGGCTCCTACAATGAGCAGTTCTTC.

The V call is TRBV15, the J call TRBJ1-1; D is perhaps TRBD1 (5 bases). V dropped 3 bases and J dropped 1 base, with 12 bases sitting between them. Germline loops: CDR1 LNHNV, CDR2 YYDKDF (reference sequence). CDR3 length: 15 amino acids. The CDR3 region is CATSRGTDPNTEAFF. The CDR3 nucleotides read TGTGCCACCAGCAGGGGGACTGACCCGAACACTGAAGCTTTCTTT.

The CDR3 nucleotides are TGTGCCAGCAGCAAAAAGACCCCAGGGGAATTCCAAGAGACCCAGTACTTC. Its protein product is CASSKKTPGEFQETQYF. The rearrangement uses TRBV5-5 and TRBJ2-5, with D tentatively TRBD1 (6 bases). The germline V gene encodes CDR1 SGHKS and CDR2 YYEKEE (reference sequence). This CDR3 has 17 residues. Trimming took off 4 bases at V and 1 base at J, with 20 bases between the two ends. Looking up the rest from reference TRBV5-5 and TRBJ2-5 gives the full variable domain: DAGVTQSPTHLIKTRGQQVTLRCSPISGHKSVSWYQQVLGQGPQFIFQYYEKEERGRGNFPDRFSARQFPNYSSELNVNALLLGDSALYLCASSKKTPGEFQETQYFGPGTRLLVL.

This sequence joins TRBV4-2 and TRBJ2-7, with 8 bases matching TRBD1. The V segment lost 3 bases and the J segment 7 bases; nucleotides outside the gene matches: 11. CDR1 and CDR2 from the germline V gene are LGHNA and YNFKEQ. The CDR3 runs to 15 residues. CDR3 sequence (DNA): TGTGCCAGCAGCCAGTCAGGGACAGGACCGCGGGAGCAGTACTTC. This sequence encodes CASSQSGTGPREQYF.